The 4 T cell receptor beta chains reported below all come from one sample, sequenced in a study of early T cells in non-severe SARS-CoV-2 infection. TCRdb analysed the 5' RACE reads with MiXCR anew, one entry per CDR3 protein. Of about 67,000 distinct CDR3 sequences in the sample, 10% were seen once. The source material was whole blood, sampled at baseline. The source is an adult who was a healthcare worker with PCR-confirmed SARS-CoV-2 infection or an uninfected control (not recorded which).

This clonotype was detected many times. The chain has TRBV6-5 and TRBJ1-2; TRBD1 matches 8 bases. From germline, CDR1 is MNHEY and CDR2 SVGAGI. Germline trimming cut 5 bases from V and 7 bases from J; bases unmatched to any gene: 3. This CDR3 comprises 12 residues. The CDR3 nucleotides are TGTGCCAGCAGTACCGACAGGGGTGGCTACACCTTC. The encoded protein is CASSTDRGGYTF.

The rearrangement uses TRBV20-1 and TRBJ2-1; tentative D call: TRBD1 (5 bases). This CDR3 spans 14 amino acids. CDR1 is DFQATT, CDR2 SNEGSKA, per germline (reference sequence). V lost 0 bases, J lost 10 bases, and 16 bases lay in between. Written as DNA, the CDR3 is TGCAGTGCTAGAGATCTGAGACAGCACCGGGAGCAGTTCTTC. This encodes CSARDLRQHREQFF.

The V gene is TRBV12-3 or TRBV12-4, the J gene TRBJ1-1; the D gene is possibly TRBD1 (6 bases). The CDR3 is made up of 13 amino acids. V lost 7 bases and J 4 bases, leaving 13 bases between the germline ends. Here the CDR3 reads CASTKRGTTEAFF. Written as DNA, the CDR3 is TGTGCCAGCACGAAAAGGGGGACCACTGAAGCTTTCTTT.

This clonotype has a count of ten or more. This chain links TRBV6-6 with TRBJ2-2; tentatively, D is TRBD1 or TRBD2 (6 bases each). This CDR3 region has 15 residues. V was shortened by 6 bases and J by 1 base, with 12 bases between the two germline ends. Germline CDR1 MNHNY, CDR2 SVGAGI (reference sequence). This chain's CDR3 is CASRPGGQNTGELFF. Written as DNA, the CDR3 is TGTGCCAGCAGACCCGGGGGACAGAACACCGGGGAGCTGTTTTTT.